These T cell receptor beta chains were read from a single sample in a study of vaccination effects on CD4 cells after COVID-19. For these TCRs, the target antigens are not known. Assay used: immunoSEQ multiplex PCR; TCRdb lists only in-frame clones, some missing. The profile shows roughly 61,000 clones, roughly four fifths of them singletons. The input for sequencing was CD4+ T cells from PBMCs cultured with HCoV-229E spike peptides, taken before COVID-19 vaccination. The receptors come from a human donor who received a COVID-19 vaccine. The CDR3 runs from the conserved cysteine through the conserved F or W. The order of the fields is CDR3 length, V gene, J gene, CDR3 protein.

cdr3_length: 13
v_call: TRBV19
j_call: TRBJ1-4
cdr3_aa: CASSMRQNEKLFF

cdr3_length: 13
v_call: TRBV28
j_call: TRBJ1-2
cdr3_aa: CASSLGPHYGYTF

cdr3_length: 11
v_call: TRBV20-1
j_call: TRBJ1-3
cdr3_aa: CSATPGNTIYF

cdr3_length: 13
v_call: TRBV6-2/TRBV6-3
j_call: TRBJ1-6
cdr3_aa: CASSYGTGSPLHF

cdr3_length: 13
v_call: TRBV19
j_call: TRBJ1-5
cdr3_aa: CATAVLANQPQHF

cdr3_length: 15
v_call: TRBV6-6
j_call: TRBJ1-5
cdr3_aa: CASRDTGDSNQPQHF

cdr3_length: 18
v_call: TRBV5-1
j_call: TRBJ2-1
cdr3_aa: CASSRAPLRDRIGNEQFF

cdr3_length: 14
v_call: TRBV5-1
j_call: TRBJ1-1
cdr3_aa: CASSLEPLNTEAFF

cdr3_length: 13
v_call: TRBV5-1
j_call: TRBJ1-2
cdr3_aa: CASSLDSNYGYTF

cdr3_length: 15
v_call: TRBV6-4
j_call: TRBJ2-1
cdr3_aa: CASRQTGSSSNEQFF

cdr3_length: 15
v_call: TRBV28
j_call: TRBJ1-2
cdr3_aa: CASSLLRGQGNGYTF

cdr3_length: 11
v_call: TRBV20-1
j_call: TRBJ1-5
cdr3_aa: CSAMSGGPQHF

cdr3_length: 16
v_call: TRBV24-1
j_call: TRBJ2-1
cdr3_aa: CATSDLRGIGDNEQFF

cdr3_length: 15
v_call: TRBV9
j_call: TRBJ2-3
cdr3_aa: CASSVGTASTDTQYF

cdr3_length: 14
v_call: TRBV19
j_call: TRBJ2-2
cdr3_aa: CASSIPQGTGELFF

cdr3_length: 16
v_call: TRBV11-2
j_call: TRBJ2-3
cdr3_aa: CASVTPAGGPPDTQYF

cdr3_length: 16
v_call: TRBV18
j_call: TRBJ1-1
cdr3_aa: CASSPQAPGTEAEAFF

cdr3_length: 13
v_call: TRBV7-9
j_call: TRBJ1-5
cdr3_aa: CASSLSSNQPQHF

cdr3_length: 15
v_call: TRBV9
j_call: TRBJ1-3
cdr3_aa: CASSVVPGSGNTIYF

cdr3_length: 17
v_call: TRBV10-1
j_call: TRBJ2-1
cdr3_aa: CASSKAGGPRHYNEQFF

cdr3_length: 16
v_call: TRBV10-1
j_call: TRBJ2-2
cdr3_aa: CASSESFGKRAGELFF

cdr3_length: 16
v_call: TRBV7-2
j_call: TRBJ1-5
cdr3_aa: CASSPRGGATNQPQHF

cdr3_length: 11
v_call: TRBV20-1
j_call: TRBJ2-2
cdr3_aa: CSALGVGELFF

cdr3_length: 15
v_call: TRBV6-2/TRBV6-3
j_call: TRBJ2-4
cdr3_aa: CASTPGGLSKNIQYF

cdr3_length: 12
v_call: TRBV7-9
j_call: TRBJ1-1
cdr3_aa: CASRSGDGEAFF

cdr3_length: 16
v_call: TRBV30
j_call: TRBJ1-4
cdr3_aa: CAWSDEIGGGDEKLFF

cdr3_length: 16
v_call: TRBV6-6
j_call: TRBJ2-3
cdr3_aa: CASRAPSRSSTDTQYF

cdr3_length: 17
v_call: TRBV25-1
j_call: TRBJ2-5
cdr3_aa: CASSELQGLAAQETQYF

cdr3_length: 16
v_call: TRBV7-2
j_call: TRBJ2-1
cdr3_aa: CASSPLPGGAYNEQFF

cdr3_length: 14
v_call: TRBV6-4
j_call: TRBJ2-3
cdr3_aa: CASSSGGGTDTQYF

cdr3_length: 16
v_call: TRBV7-2
j_call: TRBJ2-1
cdr3_aa: CASSTFPGSVYGEQFF

cdr3_length: 14
v_call: TRBV25-1
j_call: TRBJ1-3
cdr3_aa: CASSEFTTGNTIYF

cdr3_length: 12
v_call: TRBV15
j_call: TRBJ1-2
cdr3_aa: CATSRQGDGYTF

cdr3_length: 18
v_call: TRBV4-1
j_call: TRBJ2-3
cdr3_aa: CASSHGRTSGGLVTTQYF

cdr3_length: 15
v_call: TRBV2
j_call: TRBJ2-1
cdr3_aa: CASSEGGVSYNEQFF

cdr3_length: 18
v_call: TRBV7-3
j_call: TRBJ2-2
cdr3_aa: CASSLQGQGGGRTGELFF

cdr3_length: 14
v_call: TRBV27
j_call: TRBJ2-1
cdr3_aa: CASSALEGYNEQFF

cdr3_length: 14
v_call: TRBV2
j_call: TRBJ1-5
cdr3_aa: CASSASGGNQPQHF

cdr3_length: 16
v_call: TRBV5-8
j_call: TRBJ1-6
cdr3_aa: CASSLTRRSYNSPLHF

cdr3_length: 15
v_call: TRBV7-2
j_call: TRBJ1-1
cdr3_aa: CASSSHLGGNTEAFF

cdr3_length: 10
v_call: TRBV29-1
j_call: TRBJ2-5
cdr3_aa: CSVEPVTQYF

cdr3_length: 13
v_call: TRBV30
j_call: TRBJ1-1
cdr3_aa: CAWRQLMNTEAFF

cdr3_length: 14
v_call: TRBV25-1
j_call: TRBJ2-2
cdr3_aa: CASSVQPDTGELFF

cdr3_length: 16
v_call: TRBV5-8
j_call: TRBJ1-1
cdr3_aa: CASPNAPGQENTEAFF

cdr3_length: 14
v_call: TRBV4-1
j_call: TRBJ1-1
cdr3_aa: CASRRTGQNTEAFF

cdr3_length: 14
v_call: TRBV28
j_call: TRBJ1-2
cdr3_aa: CASSLGDLRGGYTF

cdr3_length: 13
v_call: TRBV19
j_call: TRBJ2-5
cdr3_aa: CASSAGLQETQYF

cdr3_length: 16
v_call: TRBV15
j_call: TRBJ1-4
cdr3_aa: CATSRDGSRGDEKLFF

cdr3_length: 15
v_call: TRBV18
j_call: TRBJ1-4
cdr3_aa: CASSPGTGTNEKLFF

cdr3_length: 14
v_call: TRBV5-6
j_call: TRBJ1-1
cdr3_aa: CASSLERGRAEAFF

cdr3_length: 14
v_call: TRBV2
j_call: TRBJ2-4
cdr3_aa: CASSLSSAKNIQYF

cdr3_length: 11
v_call: TRBV7-2
j_call: TRBJ2-3
cdr3_aa: CASSFSYTQYF